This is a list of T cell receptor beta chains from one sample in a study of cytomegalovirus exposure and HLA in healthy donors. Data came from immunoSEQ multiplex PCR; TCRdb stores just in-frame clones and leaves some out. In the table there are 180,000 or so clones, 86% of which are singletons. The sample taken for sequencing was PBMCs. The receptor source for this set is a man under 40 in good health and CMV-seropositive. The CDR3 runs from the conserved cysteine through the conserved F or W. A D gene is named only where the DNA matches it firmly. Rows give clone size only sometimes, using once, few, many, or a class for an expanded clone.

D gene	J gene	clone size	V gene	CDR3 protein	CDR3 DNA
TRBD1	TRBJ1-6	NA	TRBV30	CAWSTGNSPLHF	TGTGCCTGGTCGACAGGGAATTCACCCCTCCACTTT
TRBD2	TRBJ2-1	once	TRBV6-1	CASSGASGSSYNEQFF	TGTGCCAGCAGTGGCGCTAGCGGGAGCTCCTACAATGAGCAGTTCTTC
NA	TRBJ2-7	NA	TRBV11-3	CASSPGGYEQYF	TGTGCCAGCAGCCCCGGTGGCTACGAGCAGTACTTC
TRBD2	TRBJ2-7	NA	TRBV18	CASSGRPANEQYF	TGTGCCAGCTCCGGGAGGCCTGCGAACGAGCAGTACTTC
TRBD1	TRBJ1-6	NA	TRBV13	CASSQRQGLNSPLHF	TGTGCCAGCAGCCAGCGACAGGGGTTGAATTCACCCCTCCACTTT
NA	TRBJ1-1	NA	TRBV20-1	CSARSDTEAFF	TGCAGTGCTAGATCAGACACTGAAGCTTTCTTT
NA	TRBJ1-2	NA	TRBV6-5	CASINPRANYGYTF	TGTGCCAGCATTAACCCAAGAGCTAACTATGGCTACACCTTC
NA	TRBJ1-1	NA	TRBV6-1	CASSESHTEAFF	TGTGCCAGCAGTGAGAGTCACACTGAAGCTTTCTTT
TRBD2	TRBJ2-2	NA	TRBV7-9	CASRGGSNGELFF	TGTGCCAGCAGGGGAGGGAGCAACGGGGAGCTGTTTTTT
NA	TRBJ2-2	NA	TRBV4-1	CASSPVVSGGSTGELFF	TGCGCCAGCAGCCCTGTAGTTTCGGGTGGGAGCACCGGGGAGCTGTTTTTT
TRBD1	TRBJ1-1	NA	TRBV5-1	CASRPPTGLVDTEAFF	TGCGCCAGCAGACCCCCGACAGGGTTGGTGGACACTGAAGCTTTCTTT
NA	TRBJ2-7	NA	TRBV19	CASTPDRGYEQYF	TGTGCCAGTACCCCCGATCGGGGCTACGAGCAGTACTTC
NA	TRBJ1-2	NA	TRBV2	CASSFRDTYGYTF	TGTGCCAGCAGTTTCCGGGACACATATGGCTACACCTTC
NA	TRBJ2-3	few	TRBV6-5	CASSVTVPFLDTQYF	TGTGCCAGCAGTGTGACAGTACCCTTTTTGGATACGCAGTATTTT
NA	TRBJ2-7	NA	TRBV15	CATGRDRYYEQYF	TGTGCCACCGGGAGGGACAGATACTACGAGCAGTACTTC
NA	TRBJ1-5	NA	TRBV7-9	CASSLGGSQPQHF	TGTGCCAGCAGCTTGGGGGGAAGTCAGCCCCAGCATTTT
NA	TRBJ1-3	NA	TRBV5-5	CASSLDARTGNTIYF	TGTGCCAGCAGCTTGGACGCCAGGACTGGAAACACCATATATTTT
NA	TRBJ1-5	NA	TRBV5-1	CASSLGASSQPQHF	TGCGCCAGCAGCTTGGGAGCCTCGTCCCAGCCCCAGCATTTT
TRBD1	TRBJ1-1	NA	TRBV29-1	CSAIGTGRGAFF	TGCAGCGCTATAGGGACAGGGCGGGGAGCTTTCTTT
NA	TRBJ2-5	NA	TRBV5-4	CASSSRASSQLAETQYF	TGTGCCAGCAGCAGCCGGGCCAGCTCACAACTCGCAGAGACCCAGTACTTC
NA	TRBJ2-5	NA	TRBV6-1	CASSDLPQETQYF	TGTGCCAGCAGTGATCTCCCCCAAGAGACCCAGTACTTC
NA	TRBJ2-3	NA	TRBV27	CASSFQGADTQYF	TGTGCCAGCAGTTTCCAGGGAGCAGATACGCAGTATTTT
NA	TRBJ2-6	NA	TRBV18	CASSISSGANVLTF	TGTGCCAGCTCAATAAGCTCTGGGGCCAACGTCCTGACTTTC
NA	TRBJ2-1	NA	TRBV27	CASGYNEQFF	TGTGCCAGCGGGTACAATGAGCAGTTCTTC
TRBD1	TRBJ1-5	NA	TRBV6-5	CASRPTGRNQPQHF	TGTGCCAGCAGACCGACAGGGCGGAATCAGCCCCAGCATTTT
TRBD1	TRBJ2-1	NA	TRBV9	CASSFGTGINEQFF	TGTGCCAGCAGCTTTGGGACAGGGATAAATGAGCAGTTCTTC
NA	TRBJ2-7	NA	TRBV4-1	CASSQGDNYEQYF	TGCGCCAGCAGCCAAGGGGACAACTACGAGCAGTACTTC
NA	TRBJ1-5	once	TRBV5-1	CASSPDRDQPQHF	TGCGCCAGCAGTCCCGACAGAGATCAGCCCCAGCATTTT